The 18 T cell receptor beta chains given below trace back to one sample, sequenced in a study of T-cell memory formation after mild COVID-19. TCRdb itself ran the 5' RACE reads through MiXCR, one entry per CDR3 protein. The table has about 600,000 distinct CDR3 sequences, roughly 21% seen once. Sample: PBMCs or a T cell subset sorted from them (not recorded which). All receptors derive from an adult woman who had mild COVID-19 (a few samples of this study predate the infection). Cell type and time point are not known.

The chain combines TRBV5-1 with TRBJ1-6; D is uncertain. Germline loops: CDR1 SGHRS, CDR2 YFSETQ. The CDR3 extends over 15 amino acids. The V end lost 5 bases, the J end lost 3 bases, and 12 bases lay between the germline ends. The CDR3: CASRYTVNYNSPLHF. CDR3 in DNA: TGCGCCAGCAGATATACAGTGAACTATAATTCACCCCTCCACTTT.

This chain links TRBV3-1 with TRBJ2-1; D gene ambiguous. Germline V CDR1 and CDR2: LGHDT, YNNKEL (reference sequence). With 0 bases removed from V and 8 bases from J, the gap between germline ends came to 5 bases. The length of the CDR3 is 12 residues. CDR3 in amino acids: CASSQDRDEQFF. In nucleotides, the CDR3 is TGTGCCAGCAGCCAAGATAGAGATGAGCAGTTCTTC.

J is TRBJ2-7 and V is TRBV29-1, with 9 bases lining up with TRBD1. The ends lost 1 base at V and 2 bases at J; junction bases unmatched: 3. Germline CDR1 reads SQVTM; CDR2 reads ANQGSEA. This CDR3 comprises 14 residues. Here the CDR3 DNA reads TGCAGCGTTGAAGGGACAGGGGAAACCTACGAGCAGTACTTC. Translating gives CSVEGTGETYEQYF.

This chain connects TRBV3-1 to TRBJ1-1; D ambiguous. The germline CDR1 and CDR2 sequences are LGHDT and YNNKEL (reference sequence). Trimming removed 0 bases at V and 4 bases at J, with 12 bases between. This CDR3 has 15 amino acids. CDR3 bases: TGTGCCAGCAGCCAAGACGGGCGGTTTGCCACTGAAGCTTTCTTT. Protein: CASSQDGRFATEAFF.

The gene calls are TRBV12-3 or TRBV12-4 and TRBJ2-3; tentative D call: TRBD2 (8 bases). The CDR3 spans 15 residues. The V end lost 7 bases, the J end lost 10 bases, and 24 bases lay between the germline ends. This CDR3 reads CASTPRGRGAASQYF. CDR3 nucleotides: TGTGCCAGCACCCCGAGGGGGCGGGGGGCGGCTTCGCAGTATTTT.

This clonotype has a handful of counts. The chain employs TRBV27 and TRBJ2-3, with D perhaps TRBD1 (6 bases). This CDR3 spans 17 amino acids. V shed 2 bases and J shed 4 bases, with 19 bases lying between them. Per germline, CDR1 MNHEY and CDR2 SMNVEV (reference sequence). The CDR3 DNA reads TGTGCCAGCAGTTTAGAGGGCGATCAGGGGTGGGCAGATACGCAGTATTTT. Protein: CASSLEGDQGWADTQYF.

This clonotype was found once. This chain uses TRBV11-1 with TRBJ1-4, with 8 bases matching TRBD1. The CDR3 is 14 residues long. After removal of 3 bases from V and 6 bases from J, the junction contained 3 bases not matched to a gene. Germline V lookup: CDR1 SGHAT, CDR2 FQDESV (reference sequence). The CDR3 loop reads CASSFGTGYEKLFF. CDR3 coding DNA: TGTGCCAGCAGCTTCGGGACAGGCTATGAAAAACTGTTTTTT.

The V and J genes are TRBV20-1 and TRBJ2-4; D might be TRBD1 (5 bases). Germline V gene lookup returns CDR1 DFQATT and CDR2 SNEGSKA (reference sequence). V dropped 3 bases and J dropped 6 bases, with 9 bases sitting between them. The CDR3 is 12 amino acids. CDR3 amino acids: CSASNQGNIQYF. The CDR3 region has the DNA TGCAGTGCTAGTAACCAGGGAAACATTCAGTACTTC.

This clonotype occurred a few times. The CDR3 region is CASSSRSSGRNTGELFF. CDR3 coding DNA: TGTGCCAGCAGTTCCCGATCTAGCGGGAGGAACACCGGGGAGCTGTTTTTT. The V gene is TRBV6-4, the J gene TRBJ2-2; TRBD2 matches at 10 bases. This CDR3 region has 17 residues. Germline trimming cut 5 bases from V and 1 base from J; bases unmatched to any gene: 7. In germline, CDR1 is MRHNA, CDR2 SNTAGT.

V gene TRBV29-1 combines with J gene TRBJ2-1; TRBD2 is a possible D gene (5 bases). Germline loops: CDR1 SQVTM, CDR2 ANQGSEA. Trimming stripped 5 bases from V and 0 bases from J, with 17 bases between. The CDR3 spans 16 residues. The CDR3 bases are TGCAGCGTTTATCCCCGGACTGGGAGCTCCTACAATGAGCAGTTCTTC. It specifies CSVYPRTGSSYNEQFF.

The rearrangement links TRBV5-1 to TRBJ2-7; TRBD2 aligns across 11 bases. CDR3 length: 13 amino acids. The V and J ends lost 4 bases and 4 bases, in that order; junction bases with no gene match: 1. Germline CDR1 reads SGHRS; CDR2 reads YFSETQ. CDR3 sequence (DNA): TGCGCCAGCAGCACTAGCGGGAGTTACGAGCAGTACTTC. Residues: CASSTSGSYEQYF.

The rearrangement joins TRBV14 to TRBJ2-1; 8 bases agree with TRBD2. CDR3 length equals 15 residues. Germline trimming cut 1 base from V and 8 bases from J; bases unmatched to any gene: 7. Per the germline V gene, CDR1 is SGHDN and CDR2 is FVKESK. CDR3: CASSQVAGLVDEQFF. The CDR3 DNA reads TGTGCCAGCAGCCAAGTCGCGGGACTAGTGGATGAGCAGTTCTTC.

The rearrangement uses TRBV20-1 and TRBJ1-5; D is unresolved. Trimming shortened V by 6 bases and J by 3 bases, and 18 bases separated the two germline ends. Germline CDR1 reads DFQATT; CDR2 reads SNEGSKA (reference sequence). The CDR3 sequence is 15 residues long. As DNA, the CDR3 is TGCAGTGCCACGCCTCGCGTGGGCTCCAATCAGCCCCAGCATTTT. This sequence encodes CSATPRVGSNQPQHF.

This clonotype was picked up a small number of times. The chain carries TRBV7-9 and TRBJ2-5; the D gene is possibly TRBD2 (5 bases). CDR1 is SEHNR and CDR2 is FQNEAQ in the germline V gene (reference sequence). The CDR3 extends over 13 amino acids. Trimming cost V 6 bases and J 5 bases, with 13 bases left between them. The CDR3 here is CASRRGFLETQYF. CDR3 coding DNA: TGTGCCAGCAGACGAGGGTTTTTGGAGACCCAGTACTTC.

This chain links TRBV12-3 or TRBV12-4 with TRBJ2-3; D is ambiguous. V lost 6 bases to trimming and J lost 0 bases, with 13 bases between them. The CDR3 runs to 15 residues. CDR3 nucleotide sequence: TGTGCCAGCAGCTTTCCTCCGGGTAGCACAGATACGCAGTATTTT. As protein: CASSFPPGSTDTQYF.

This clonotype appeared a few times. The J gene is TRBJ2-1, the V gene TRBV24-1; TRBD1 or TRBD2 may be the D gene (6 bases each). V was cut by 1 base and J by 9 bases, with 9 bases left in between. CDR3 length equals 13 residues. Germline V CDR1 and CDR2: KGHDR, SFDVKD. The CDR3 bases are TGTGCCACCAGTGATTTAGGGGGGACTGAGCAGTTCTTC. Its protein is CATSDLGGTEQFF.

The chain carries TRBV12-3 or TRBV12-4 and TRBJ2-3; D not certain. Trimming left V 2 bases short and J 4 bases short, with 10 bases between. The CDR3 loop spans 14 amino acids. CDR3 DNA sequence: TGTGCCAGCAGTTTATTCGGCTTGGCAGATACGCAGTATTTT. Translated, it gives CASSLFGLADTQYF.

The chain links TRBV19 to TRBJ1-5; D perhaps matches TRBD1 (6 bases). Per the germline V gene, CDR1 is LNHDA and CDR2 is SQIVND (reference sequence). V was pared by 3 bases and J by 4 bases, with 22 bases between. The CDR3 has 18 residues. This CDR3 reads CASSIRGARLAANQPQHF. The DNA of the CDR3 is TGTGCCAGTAGTATTCGGGGGGCGAGGTTGGCGGCGAATCAGCCCCAGCATTTT. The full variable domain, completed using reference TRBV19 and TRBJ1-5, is DGGITQSPKYLFRKEGQNVTLSCEQNLNHDAMYWYRQDPGQGLRLIYYSQIVNDFQKGDIAEGYSVSREKKESFPLTVTSAQKNPTAFYLCASSIRGARLAANQPQHFGDGTRLSIL.